This T cell receptor beta chain is from a study of shared clonotypes between healthy human individuals. Study-level findings and limits: Naive subsets usually exceeded memory subsets in estimated richness. The study's rarefaction showed incomplete sorted-subset sequencing despite large depth.

As regards this clone: Its antigen is still unknown.

The CDR3 spans 13 residues. V shed 5 bases and J shed 4 bases, with 8 bases lying between them. CDR1 and CDR2 (germline): SGHVS, FQNEAQ. Produced via immunoSEQ multiplex PCR; TCRdb's table is partial and in-frame only. Here the sample spans fewer than 850,000 clones, about 90% being singletons. The clonotype originates from a man in his late teens or twenties in good health. Some clones in this sample may be carry-over from other donors' samples. Material for sequencing was memory CD8+ T cells from PBMCs. The subset is: CD45RO+ cells pooled with CCR7-negative TemRA cells. The rearrangement links TRBV7-8 to TRBJ2-2; D is undetermined. This CDR3 is CASSLLPTGELFF. The CDR3 DNA reads as TGTGCCAGCAGCCTCCTTCCCACCGGGGAGCTGTTTTTT.